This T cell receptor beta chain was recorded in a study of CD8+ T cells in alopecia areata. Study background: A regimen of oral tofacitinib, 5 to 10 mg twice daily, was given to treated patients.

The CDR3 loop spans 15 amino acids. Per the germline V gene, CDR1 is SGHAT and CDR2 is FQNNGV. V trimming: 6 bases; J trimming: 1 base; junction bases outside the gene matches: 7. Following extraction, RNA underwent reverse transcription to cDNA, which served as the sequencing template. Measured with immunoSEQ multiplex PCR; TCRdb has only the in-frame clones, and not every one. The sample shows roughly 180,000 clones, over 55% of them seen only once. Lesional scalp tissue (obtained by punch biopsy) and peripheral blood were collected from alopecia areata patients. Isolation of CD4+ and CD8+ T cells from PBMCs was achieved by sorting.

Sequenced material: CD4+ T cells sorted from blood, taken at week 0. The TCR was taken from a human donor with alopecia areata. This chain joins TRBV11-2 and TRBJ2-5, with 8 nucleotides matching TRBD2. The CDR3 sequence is CASSLGRGVQETQYF. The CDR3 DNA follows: TGTGCCAGCAGTCTTGGGCGGGGGGTCCAAGAGACCCAGTACTTC.